A selection of T cell receptor beta chains follows, all from one sample in a study of blood T cell repertoires in COVID-19. Only in-frame clones appear in the TCRdb table, and some are missing; sequencing was by immunoSEQ multiplex PCR. The table includes approximately 360,000 clones, around 83% detected once. The material sequenced was PBMCs or T cells enriched from blood (not recorded which). These TCRs come from a woman aged 45 to 65 who had recovered from COVID-19. The CDR3 runs from the conserved cysteine through the conserved F or W. The order of the fields is CDR3 length, J gene, clone size, V gene, CDR3 protein. For some rows the clone size is stated as once, few or many, or as a class when expanded; others skip it.

len: 15; j_gene: TRBJ1-5; abundance: once; v_gene: TRBV7-2; CDR3aa: CASSLEGTGRQPQHF
len: 14; j_gene: TRBJ1-1; abundance: -; v_gene: TRBV6-5; CDR3aa: CASSSPGGISEAFF
len: 14; j_gene: TRBJ2-3; abundance: -; v_gene: TRBV9; CDR3aa: CASSLQTSPDTQYF
len: 15; j_gene: TRBJ1-6; abundance: -; v_gene: TRBV5-1; CDR3aa: CASSSSTGLNSPLHF
len: 12; j_gene: TRBJ2-5; abundance: -; v_gene: TRBV4-3; CDR3aa: CASSQDSGTQYF
len: 11; j_gene: TRBJ2-7; abundance: -; v_gene: TRBV6-6; CDR3aa: CASGQGYEQYF
len: 13; j_gene: TRBJ1-2; abundance: -; v_gene: TRBV9; CDR3aa: CASNVQGSYGYTF
len: 13; j_gene: TRBJ2-7; abundance: -; v_gene: TRBV7-2; CDR3aa: CASSFIQGYEQYF
len: 16; j_gene: TRBJ1-5; abundance: few; v_gene: TRBV19; CDR3aa: CASSIGRGKSNQPQHF
len: 12; j_gene: TRBJ1-2; abundance: -; v_gene: TRBV6-2/TRBV6-3; CDR3aa: CASSYLGSGYTF
len: 17; j_gene: TRBJ1-1; abundance: -; v_gene: TRBV4-1; CDR3aa: CASSPLGQGFTNTEAFF
len: 15; j_gene: TRBJ2-7; abundance: -; v_gene: TRBV5-1; CDR3aa: CASSLEPGGNREQYF
len: 15; j_gene: TRBJ1-5; abundance: once; v_gene: TRBV19; CDR3aa: CASSIRTNLNQPQHF
len: 16; j_gene: TRBJ1-1; abundance: few; v_gene: TRBV5-5; CDR3aa: CATNDSPLAANTEAFF
len: 15; j_gene: TRBJ2-1; abundance: -; v_gene: TRBV7-2; CDR3aa: CASRKSGLKYNEQFF
len: 16; j_gene: TRBJ1-5; abundance: -; v_gene: TRBV5-6; CDR3aa: CASSFRRKGDNQPQHF
len: 16; j_gene: TRBJ2-1; abundance: few; v_gene: TRBV7-3; CDR3aa: CASSSYGTPLYNEQFF
len: 14; j_gene: TRBJ2-7; abundance: -; v_gene: TRBV28; CDR3aa: CASRSTGQGYEQYF
len: 15; j_gene: TRBJ2-1; abundance: -; v_gene: TRBV19; CDR3aa: CASSILALPYNEQFF
len: 15; j_gene: TRBJ2-2; abundance: -; v_gene: TRBV7-3; CDR3aa: CASSPGGGGTGELFF
len: 13; j_gene: TRBJ1-2; abundance: -; v_gene: TRBV7-2; CDR3aa: CASSFIPRDGYTF
len: 15; j_gene: TRBJ1-2; abundance: -; v_gene: TRBV6-4; CDR3aa: CASSEVPGGDYGYTF
len: 13; j_gene: TRBJ2-7; abundance: -; v_gene: TRBV7-2; CDR3aa: CASTRQDTYEQYF
len: 12; j_gene: TRBJ1-1; abundance: -; v_gene: TRBV5-1; CDR3aa: CASSLQNTEAFF
len: 15; j_gene: TRBJ1-2; abundance: -; v_gene: TRBV19; CDR3aa: CASTMASRGLGGYTF